These 22 T cell receptor beta chains were sequenced from one sample in a study of blood T cell repertoires in COVID-19. Measured with immunoSEQ multiplex PCR; TCRdb has only the in-frame clones, and not every one. The data show 310,000 or so clones, with approximately 90% seen just once and roughly 8.9% held by the top ten. Sequenced: PBMCs or T cells enriched from blood (not recorded which). The receptors come from a woman between 40 and 55 years old who had recovered from COVID-19.

This clone was found once. The gene calls are TRBV11-2 and TRBJ2-1, with a weak D call TRBD1 (6 bases). The CDR3 spans 13 residues. With 4 bases removed from V and 10 bases from J, the gap between germline ends came to 14 bases. CDR1 SGHAT and CDR2 FQNNGV come from the germline V gene. CDR3 sequence reads: CASSSVAQGEQFF. DNA for the CDR3: TGTGCCAGCAGCTCGGTCGCCCAGGGGGAGCAGTTCTTC.

V and J are TRBV12-3 or TRBV12-4 and TRBJ2-1; TRBD2 matches 7 bases. The V gene end was trimmed by 8 bases and the J gene end by 7 bases; junction bases not matched to a gene: 8. CDR3 length equals 13 residues. The CDR3: CASRAGVSNEQFF. The DNA of the CDR3 is TGTGCCAGCCGGGCGGGAGTTTCGAATGAGCAGTTCTTC.

The chain uses TRBV7-2 and TRBJ2-1; no clear D. The CDR3 is 14 amino acids. Trimming took 2 bases from V and 2 from J, leaving 7 bases between them. Per the germline V gene, CDR1 is SGHTA and CDR2 is FQGNSA. The CDR3 nucleotides read TGTGCCAGCAGCTTAAGCATTCCCTACAATGAGCAGTTCTTC. Protein sequence: CASSLSIPYNEQFF.

J is TRBJ1-2 and V is TRBV28, with D unclear. There are 14 residues in the CDR3. The germline gives CDR1 MDHEN, CDR2 SYDVKM. The V and J ends lost 3 bases and 4 bases respectively, with 12 bases between them. For the CDR3, the DNA is TGTGCCAGCAGTTTGCCAGCAGCGCTCTATGGCTACACCTTC. It is translated as CASSLPAALYGYTF.

V and J are TRBV27 and TRBJ1-5, with D tentatively TRBD1 (5 bases). The CDR3 runs to 14 residues. CDR1 is MNHEY and CDR2 is SMNVEV in the germline V gene (reference sequence). With 1 base removed from V and 8 bases from J, the gap between germline ends came to 12 bases. The CDR3 bases are TGTGCCAGCAGTTTATACGGGGGGAGTGAGCCCCAGCATTTT. Residues: CASSLYGGSEPQHF.

The chain couples TRBV6-1 to TRBJ2-6; perhaps TRBD1 as D (5 bases). Trimming took 3 bases from V and 0 from J, leaving 9 bases between them. Germline loops: CDR1 MNHNS, CDR2 SASEGT. This CDR3 spans 16 amino acids. CDR3 in amino acids: CASSEQGLSGANVLTF. The CDR3 DNA follows: TGTGCCAGCAGTGAGCAGGGCCTCTCTGGGGCCAACGTCCTGACTTTC.

The rearrangement joins TRBV29-1 to TRBJ2-7; D is possibly TRBD1 or TRBD2 (5 bases each). The CDR3 contains 11 residues. Germline V gene data show CDR1 as SQVTM and CDR2 as ANQGSEA. V gave up 7 bases and J gave up 0 bases, with 7 bases separating them. The CDR3, as DNA: TGCAGCGGGGGGAGCTCCTACGAGCAGTACTTC. This gives the protein CSGGSSYEQYF.

The rearrangement joins TRBV3-1 (or the pseudogene TRBV3-2) to TRBJ2-5, with 7 bases identical to TRBD1. This CDR3 comprises 20 residues. The ends lost 4 bases at V and 0 bases at J; junction bases unmatched: 20. CDR1 is LGHDT and CDR2 is YNNKEL in the germline V gene (reference sequence). The CDR3 nucleotides read TGTGCCAGCAGCCCATACAAGCTACACCGTCCGGGACAGAACCAAGAGACCCAGTACTTC. As protein: CASSPYKLHRPGQNQETQYF.

This clone was observed a few times. This rearrangement joins TRBV2 to TRBJ1-1; TRBD1 aligns across 7 bases. The ends lost 6 bases at V and 0 bases at J; junction bases unmatched: 4. This CDR3 region has 14 residues. Germline CDR1 SNHLY, CDR2 FYNNEI. The CDR3 sequence: CASRGTDMNTEAFF. The CDR3 DNA reads TGTGCCAGCAGGGGGACAGATATGAACACTGAAGCTTTCTTT.

The chain combines TRBV9 with TRBJ2-7, with D hard to call. The CDR3 totals 13 residues. Trimming shortened V by 1 base and J by 5 bases, and 10 bases separated the two germline ends. Germline V lookup: CDR1 SGDLS, CDR2 YYNGEE. CDR3 sequence (DNA): TGTGCCAGCAGCGTACTTCCTGGGCACGAGCAGTACTTC. It yields the protein CASSVLPGHEQYF.

The chain combines TRBV5-3 with TRBJ1-2; 8 nucleotides align to TRBD1. TRBV5-3 is filed as an ORF, its function uncertain. The CDR3 has 14 residues. The trim removed 5 bases at V and 0 bases at J, leaving 3 bases unmatched. CDR3 coding DNA: TGTGCCAGAAGGGGACAGGCCGCTAACTATGGCTACACCTTC. Its protein is CARRGQAANYGYTF.

The chain employs TRBV24-1 and TRBJ2-1, with D perhaps matching TRBD2 (6 bases). V was clipped by 5 bases and J by 2 bases, with 12 bases between them. This CDR3 region has 15 residues. Looked up from germline, CDR1 is KGHDR and CDR2 is SFDVKD. CDR3: CATSGASAAYNEQFF. The CDR3, as DNA: TGTGCCACCAGTGGCGCTAGCGCAGCCTACAATGAGCAGTTCTTC.

The J gene is TRBJ2-2, the V gene TRBV24-1; 7 nucleotides line up with TRBD2. The CDR3 loop spans 13 amino acids. The V gene end was trimmed by 12 bases and the J gene end by 3 bases; junction bases not matched to a gene: 6. CDR1 and CDR2 from the germline V gene are KGHDR and SFDVKD. The CDR3 nucleotides are TGTGCCTCCTCTAGCGGCTACACCGGGGAGCTGTTTTTT. Residues: CASSSGYTGELFF.

The genes are TRBV18 and TRBJ2-5, with D possibly matching TRBD2 (5 bases). Germline CDR1 is KGHSH and CDR2 is LQKENI. Trimming shortened V by 1 base and J by 4 bases, and 19 bases separated the two germline ends. This CDR3 region has 17 residues. CDR3 region: CASSPQTGLGVGETQYF. Written as DNA, the CDR3 is TGTGCCAGCTCACCACAGACCGGGCTGGGAGTTGGAGAGACCCAGTACTTC.

The chain carries TRBV11-3 and TRBJ1-1, with D perhaps TRBD1 (6 bases). The CDR3 sequence is 16 residues long. Germline V gives CDR1 SGHNT, CDR2 YENEEA. Trimming stripped 0 bases from V and 5 bases from J, with 16 bases between. Here the CDR3 DNA reads TGTGCCAGCAGCTTAGAGTCGCTGGGGGCGCAGACTGAAGCTTTCTTT. It encodes CASSLESLGAQTEAFF.

J is TRBJ2-2 and V is TRBV11-2; no reliable D call. The CDR3 covers 13 residues. Trimming cost V 0 bases and J 7 bases, with 6 bases left between them. CDR1 and CDR2 (germline): SGHAT, FQNNGV. CDR3 residues: CASSLELSGELFF. The CDR3 DNA reads as TGTGCCAGCAGCTTAGAATTGAGCGGGGAGCTGTTTTTT.

This clone was detected once. This chain links TRBV19 with TRBJ2-1, with 9 positions matching TRBD2. The ends lost 6 bases at V and 9 bases at J; junction bases unmatched: 9. Germline assignment: CDR1 LNHDA and CDR2 SQIVND (reference sequence). The CDR3 extends over 14 amino acids. CDR3 sequence reads: CASRGLAGSSEQFF. The CDR3 bases are TGTGCCAGTAGGGGTCTAGCGGGATCTAGTGAGCAGTTCTTC.

The chain recombines TRBV15 with TRBJ2-5, with a possible D match to TRBD2 (6 bases). CDR1 is LNHNV, CDR2 YYDKDF, per germline (reference sequence). With 0 bases removed from V and 7 bases from J, the gap between germline ends came to 15 bases. This CDR3 is 15 amino acids long. As DNA, the CDR3 is TGTGCCACCAGCAGAGATAAGGGGACTCCTAGGACCCAGTACTTC. Translating it yields CATSRDKGTPRTQYF.

The chain recombines TRBV29-1 with TRBJ2-1; no reliable D call. Germline-derived CDR1 and CDR2 are SQVTM and ANQGSEA. Trimming shortened V by 0 bases and J by 7 bases, and 10 bases separated the two germline ends. The CDR3 has 13 residues. Written as DNA, the CDR3 is TGCAGCGTTGAAGATCCGAGGTGGAATGAGCAGTTCTTC. This encodes CSVEDPRWNEQFF.

The rearrangement joins TRBV3-1 (or the pseudogene TRBV3-2) to TRBJ2-2; 11 nucleotides align to TRBD2. The CDR3 totals 17 residues. In germline, CDR1 is LGHDT, CDR2 YNNKEL (reference sequence). The V and J ends lost 1 base and 4 bases, in that order; junction bases with no gene match: 5. The CDR3 loop is CASSQAWLAGGTGELFF. CDR3 sequence (DNA): TGTGCCAGCAGCCAAGCGTGGCTAGCGGGAGGCACCGGGGAGCTGTTTTTT.

This clone has a handful of counts. The chain couples TRBV6-5 to TRBJ2-5; 12 bases line up with TRBD2. The J segment lost 5 bases and the V segment lost 6 bases, leaving 4 bases of the junction unmatched. The CDR3 contains 14 residues. Germline CDR1 and CDR2: MNHEY and SVGAGI. The CDR3 DNA follows: TGTGCCAGCAGCCGGACTAGCGGGATCGAGACCCAGTACTTC. Translating gives CASSRTSGIETQYF.

J is TRBJ1-6 and V is TRBV9; 8 bases fit TRBD1. The CDR3 consists of 16 residues. Trimming cost V 0 bases and J 10 bases; bases outside gene matches: 9. Looked up from germline, CDR1 is SGDLS and CDR2 is YYNGEE. CDR3 sequence reads: CASSVGFTGGGSPLHF. The CDR3 DNA sequence: TGTGCCAGCAGCGTAGGATTCACAGGGGGGGGATCACCCCTCCACTTT.